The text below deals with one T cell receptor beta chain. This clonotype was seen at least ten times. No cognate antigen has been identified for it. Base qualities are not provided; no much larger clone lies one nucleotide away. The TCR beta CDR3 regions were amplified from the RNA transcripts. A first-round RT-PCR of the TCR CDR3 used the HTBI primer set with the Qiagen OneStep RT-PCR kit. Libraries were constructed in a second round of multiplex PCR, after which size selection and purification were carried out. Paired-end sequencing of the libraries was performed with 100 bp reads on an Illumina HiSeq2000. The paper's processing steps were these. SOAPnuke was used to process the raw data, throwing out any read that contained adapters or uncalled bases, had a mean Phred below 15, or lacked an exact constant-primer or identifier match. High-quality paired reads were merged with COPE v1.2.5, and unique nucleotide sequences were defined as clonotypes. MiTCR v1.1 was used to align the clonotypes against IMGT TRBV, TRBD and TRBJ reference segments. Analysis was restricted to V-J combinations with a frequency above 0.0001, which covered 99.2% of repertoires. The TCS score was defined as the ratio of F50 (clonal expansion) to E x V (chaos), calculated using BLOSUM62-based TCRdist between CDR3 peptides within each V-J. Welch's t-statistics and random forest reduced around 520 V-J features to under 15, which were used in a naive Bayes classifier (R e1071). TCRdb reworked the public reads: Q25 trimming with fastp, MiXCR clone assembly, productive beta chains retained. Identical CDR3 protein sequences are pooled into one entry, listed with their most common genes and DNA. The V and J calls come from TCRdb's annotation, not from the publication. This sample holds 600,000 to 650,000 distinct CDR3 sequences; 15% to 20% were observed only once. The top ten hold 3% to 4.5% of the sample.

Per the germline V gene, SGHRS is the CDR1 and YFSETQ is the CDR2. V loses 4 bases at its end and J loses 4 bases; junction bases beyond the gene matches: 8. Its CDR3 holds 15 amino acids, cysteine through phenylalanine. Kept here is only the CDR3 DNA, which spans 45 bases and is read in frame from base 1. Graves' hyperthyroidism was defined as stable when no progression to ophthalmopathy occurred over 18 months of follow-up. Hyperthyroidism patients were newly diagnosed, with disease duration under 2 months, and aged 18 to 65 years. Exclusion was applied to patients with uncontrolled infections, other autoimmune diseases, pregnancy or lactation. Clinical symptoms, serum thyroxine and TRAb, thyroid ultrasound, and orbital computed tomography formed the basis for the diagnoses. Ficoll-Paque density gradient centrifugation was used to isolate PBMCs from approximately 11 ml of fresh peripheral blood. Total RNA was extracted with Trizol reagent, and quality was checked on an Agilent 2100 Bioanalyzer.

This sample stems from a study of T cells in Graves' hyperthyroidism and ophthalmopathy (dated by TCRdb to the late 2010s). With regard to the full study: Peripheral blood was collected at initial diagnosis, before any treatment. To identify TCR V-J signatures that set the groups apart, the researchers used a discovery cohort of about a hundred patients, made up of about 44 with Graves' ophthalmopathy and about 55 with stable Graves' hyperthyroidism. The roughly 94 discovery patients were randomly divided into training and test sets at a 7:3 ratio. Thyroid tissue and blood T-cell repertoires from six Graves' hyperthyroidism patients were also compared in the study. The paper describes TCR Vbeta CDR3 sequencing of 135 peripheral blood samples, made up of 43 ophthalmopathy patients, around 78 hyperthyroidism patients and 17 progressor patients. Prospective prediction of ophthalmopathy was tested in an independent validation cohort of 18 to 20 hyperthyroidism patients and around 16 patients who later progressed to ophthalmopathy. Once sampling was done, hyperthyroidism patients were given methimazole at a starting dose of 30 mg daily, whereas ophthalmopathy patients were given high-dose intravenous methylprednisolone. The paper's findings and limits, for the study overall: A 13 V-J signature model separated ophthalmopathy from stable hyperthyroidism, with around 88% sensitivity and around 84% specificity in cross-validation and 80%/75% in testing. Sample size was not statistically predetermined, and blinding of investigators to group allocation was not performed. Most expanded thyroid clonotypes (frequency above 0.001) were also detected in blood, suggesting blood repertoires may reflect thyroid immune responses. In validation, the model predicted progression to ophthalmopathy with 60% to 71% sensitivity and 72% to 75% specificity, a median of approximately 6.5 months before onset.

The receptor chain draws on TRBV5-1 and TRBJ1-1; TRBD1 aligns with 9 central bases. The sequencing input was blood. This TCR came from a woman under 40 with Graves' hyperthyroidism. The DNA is TGCGCCAGCAGCCCAAGGACAGGGGAATCCACTGAAGCTTTCTTT. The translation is CASSPRTGESTEAFF.